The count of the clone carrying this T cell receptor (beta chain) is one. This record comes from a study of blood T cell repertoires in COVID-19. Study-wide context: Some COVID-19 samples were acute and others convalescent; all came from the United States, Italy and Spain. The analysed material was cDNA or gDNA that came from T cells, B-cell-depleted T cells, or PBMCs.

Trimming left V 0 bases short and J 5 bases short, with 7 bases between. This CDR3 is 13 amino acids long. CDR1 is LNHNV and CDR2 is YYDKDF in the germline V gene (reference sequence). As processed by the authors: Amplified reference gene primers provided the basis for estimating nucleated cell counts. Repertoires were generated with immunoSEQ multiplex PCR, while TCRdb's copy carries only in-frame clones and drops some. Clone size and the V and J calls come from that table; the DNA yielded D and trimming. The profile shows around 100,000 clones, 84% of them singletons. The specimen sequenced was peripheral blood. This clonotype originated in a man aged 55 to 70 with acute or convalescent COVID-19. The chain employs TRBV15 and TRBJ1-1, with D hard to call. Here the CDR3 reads CATSRDQATEAFF. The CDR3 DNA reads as TGTGCCACCAGCAGAGATCAGGCTACTGAAGCTTTCTTT.